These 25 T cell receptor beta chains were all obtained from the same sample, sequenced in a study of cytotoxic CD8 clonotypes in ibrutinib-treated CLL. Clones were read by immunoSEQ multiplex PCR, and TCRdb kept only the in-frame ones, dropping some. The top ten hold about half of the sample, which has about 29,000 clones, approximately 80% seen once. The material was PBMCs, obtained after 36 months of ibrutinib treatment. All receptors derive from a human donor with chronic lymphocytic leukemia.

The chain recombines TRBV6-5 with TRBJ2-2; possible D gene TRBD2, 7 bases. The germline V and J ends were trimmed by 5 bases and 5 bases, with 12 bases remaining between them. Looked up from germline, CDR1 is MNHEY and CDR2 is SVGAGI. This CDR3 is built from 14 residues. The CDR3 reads CASSRGAGTGELFF. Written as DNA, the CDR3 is TGTGCCAGCAGTCGGGGGGCGGGGACCGGGGAGCTGTTTTTT.

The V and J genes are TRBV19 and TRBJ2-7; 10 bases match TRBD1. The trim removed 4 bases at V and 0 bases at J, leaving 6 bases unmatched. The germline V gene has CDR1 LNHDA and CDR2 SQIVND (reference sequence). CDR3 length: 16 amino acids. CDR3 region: CASSTGTGALSYEQYF. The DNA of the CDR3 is TGTGCCAGTAGTACAGGGACAGGGGCCCTCTCCTACGAGCAGTACTTC.

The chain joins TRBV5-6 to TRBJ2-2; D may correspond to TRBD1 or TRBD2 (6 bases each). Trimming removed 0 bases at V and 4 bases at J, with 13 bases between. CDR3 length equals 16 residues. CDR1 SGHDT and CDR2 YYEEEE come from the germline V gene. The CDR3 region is CASSLGRGLGTGELFF. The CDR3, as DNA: TGTGCCAGCAGCTTGGGACGGGGGCTTGGCACCGGGGAGCTGTTTTTT.

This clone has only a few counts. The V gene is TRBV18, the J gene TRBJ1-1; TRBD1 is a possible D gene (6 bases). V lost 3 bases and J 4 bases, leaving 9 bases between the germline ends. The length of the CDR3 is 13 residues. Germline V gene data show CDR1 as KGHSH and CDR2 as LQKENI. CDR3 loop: CASSPQGSTEAFF. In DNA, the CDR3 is TGTGCCAGCTCACCGCAGGGGTCCACTGAAGCTTTCTTT.

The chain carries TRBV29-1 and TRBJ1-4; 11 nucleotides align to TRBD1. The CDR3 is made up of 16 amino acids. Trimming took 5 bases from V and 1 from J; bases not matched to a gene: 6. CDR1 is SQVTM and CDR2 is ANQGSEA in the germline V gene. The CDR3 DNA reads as TGCAGCGTTACCGGGACAGGGGGTAGAACTAATGAAAAACTGTTTTTT. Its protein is CSVTGTGGRTNEKLFF. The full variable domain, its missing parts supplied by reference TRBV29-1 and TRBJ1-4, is SAVISQKPSRDICQRGTSLTIQCQVDSQVTMMFWYRQQPGQSLTLIATANQGSEATYESGFVIDKFPISRPNLTFSTLTVSNMSPEDSSIYLCSVTGTGGRTNEKLFFGSGTQLSVL.

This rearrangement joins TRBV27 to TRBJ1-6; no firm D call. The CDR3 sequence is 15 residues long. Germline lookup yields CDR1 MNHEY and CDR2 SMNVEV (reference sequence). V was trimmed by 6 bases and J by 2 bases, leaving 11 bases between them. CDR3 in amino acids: CASSPSGAYNSPLHF. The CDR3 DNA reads TGTGCCAGCAGCCCATCCGGGGCCTATAATTCACCCCTCCACTTT.

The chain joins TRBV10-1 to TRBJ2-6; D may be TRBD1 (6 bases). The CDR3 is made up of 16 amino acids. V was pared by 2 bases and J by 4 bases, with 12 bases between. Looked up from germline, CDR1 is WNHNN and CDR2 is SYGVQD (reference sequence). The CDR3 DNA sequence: TGCGCCAGCAGTGAGGAGGGGGTTAGGGGGGCCAACGTCCTGACTTTC. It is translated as CASSEEGVRGANVLTF.

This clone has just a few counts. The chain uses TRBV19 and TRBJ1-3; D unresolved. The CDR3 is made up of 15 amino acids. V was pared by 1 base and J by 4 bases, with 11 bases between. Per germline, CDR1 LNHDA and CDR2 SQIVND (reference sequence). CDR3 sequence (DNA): TGTGCCAGTAGTATAGGAGAACGGAGAGGAAACACCATATATTTT. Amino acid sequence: CASSIGERRGNTIYF.

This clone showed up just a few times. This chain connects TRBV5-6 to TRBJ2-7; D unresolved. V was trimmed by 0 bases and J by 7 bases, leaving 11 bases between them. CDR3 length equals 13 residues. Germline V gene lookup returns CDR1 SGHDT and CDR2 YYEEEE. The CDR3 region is CASSLGRLGEQYF. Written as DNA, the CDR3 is TGTGCCAGCAGCTTGGGCAGGCTTGGGGAGCAGTACTTC.

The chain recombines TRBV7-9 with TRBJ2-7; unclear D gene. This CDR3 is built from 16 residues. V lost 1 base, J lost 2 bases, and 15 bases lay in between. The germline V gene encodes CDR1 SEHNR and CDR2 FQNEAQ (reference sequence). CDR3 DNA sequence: TGTGCCAGCAGCTTAGTGGGCGGTGGCAGCACCTACGAGCAGTACTTC. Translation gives CASSLVGGGSTYEQYF.

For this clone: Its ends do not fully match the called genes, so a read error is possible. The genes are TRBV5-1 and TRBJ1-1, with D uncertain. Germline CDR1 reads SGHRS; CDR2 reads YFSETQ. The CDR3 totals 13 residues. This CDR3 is CASSGFGNPEAFF. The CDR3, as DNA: TGCGCCAGCAGCGGTTTCGGGAACCCTGAAGCTTTCTTT.

CDR3 bases: TGTGCCAGCAGCTTAGCACAGGGCGGGGCTAAAGATACGCAGTATTTT. Encoded protein: CASSLAQGGAKDTQYF. The rearrangement links TRBV7-9 to TRBJ2-3, with D possibly being TRBD1 or TRBD2 (6 bases each). This CDR3 contains 16 residues. Germline CDR1 and CDR2: SEHNR and FQNEAQ (reference sequence). Trimming left V 0 bases short and J 5 bases short, with 15 bases between.

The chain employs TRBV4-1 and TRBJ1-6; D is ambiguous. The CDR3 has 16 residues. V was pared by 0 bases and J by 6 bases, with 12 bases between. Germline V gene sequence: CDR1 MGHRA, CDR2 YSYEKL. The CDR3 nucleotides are TGCGCCAGCAGCCAAGATGTTGCACGGACTAATTCACCCCTCCACTTT. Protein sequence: CASSQDVARTNSPLHF.

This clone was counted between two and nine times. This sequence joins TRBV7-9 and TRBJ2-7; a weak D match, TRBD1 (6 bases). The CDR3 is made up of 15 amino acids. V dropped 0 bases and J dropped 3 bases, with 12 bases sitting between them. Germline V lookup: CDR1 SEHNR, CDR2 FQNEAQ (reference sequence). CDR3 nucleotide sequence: TGTGCCAGCAGCTTAGCGGGGGCCTCATTCTACGAGCAGTACTTC. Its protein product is CASSLAGASFYEQYF. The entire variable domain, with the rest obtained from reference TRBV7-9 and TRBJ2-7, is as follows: DTGVSQNPRHKITKRGQNVTFRCDPISEHNRLYWYRQTLGQGPEFLTYFQNEAQLEKSRLLSDRFSAERPKGSFSTLEIQRTEQGDSAMYLCASSLAGASFYEQYFGPGTRLTVT.

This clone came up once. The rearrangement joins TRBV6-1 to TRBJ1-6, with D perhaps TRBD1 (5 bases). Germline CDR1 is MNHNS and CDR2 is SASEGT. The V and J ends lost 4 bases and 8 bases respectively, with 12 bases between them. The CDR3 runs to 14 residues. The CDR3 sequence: CASSGQNYYSPLHF. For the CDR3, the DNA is TGTGCCAGCAGTGGACAGAATTATTATTCACCCCTCCACTTT.

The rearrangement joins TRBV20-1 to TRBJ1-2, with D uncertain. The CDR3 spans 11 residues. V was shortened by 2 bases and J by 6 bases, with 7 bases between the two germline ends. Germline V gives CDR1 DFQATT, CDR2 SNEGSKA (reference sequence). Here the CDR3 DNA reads TGCAGTGCTAGACCGGGAGATGGCTACACCTTC. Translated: CSARPGDGYTF.

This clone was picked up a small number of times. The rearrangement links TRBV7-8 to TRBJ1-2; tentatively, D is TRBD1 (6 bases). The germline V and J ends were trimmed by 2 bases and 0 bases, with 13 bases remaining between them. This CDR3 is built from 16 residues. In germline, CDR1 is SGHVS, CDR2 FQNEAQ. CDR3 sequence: CASSLPNREANYGYTF. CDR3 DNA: TGTGCCAGCAGCTTACCCAACAGGGAAGCTAACTATGGCTACACCTTC.

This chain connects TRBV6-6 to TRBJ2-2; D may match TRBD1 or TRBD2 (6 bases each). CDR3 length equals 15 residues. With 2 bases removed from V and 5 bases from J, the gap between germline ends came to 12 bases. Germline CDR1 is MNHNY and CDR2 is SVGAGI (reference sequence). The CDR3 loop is CASSYGGRTTGELFF. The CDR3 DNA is TGTGCCAGCAGTTACGGGGGGCGAACAACCGGGGAGCTGTTTTTT.

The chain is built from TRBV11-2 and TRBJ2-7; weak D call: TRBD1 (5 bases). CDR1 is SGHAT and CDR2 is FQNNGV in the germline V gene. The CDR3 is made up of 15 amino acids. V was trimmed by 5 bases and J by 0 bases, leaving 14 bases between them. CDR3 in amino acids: CASSPRVDSSYEQYF. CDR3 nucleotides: TGTGCCAGCAGCCCCAGGGTTGACAGCTCCTACGAGCAGTACTTC.

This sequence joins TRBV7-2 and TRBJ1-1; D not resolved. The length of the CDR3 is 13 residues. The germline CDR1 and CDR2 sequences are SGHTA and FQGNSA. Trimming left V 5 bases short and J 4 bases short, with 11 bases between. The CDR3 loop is CASSTQQSTEAFF. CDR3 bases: TGTGCCAGCAGCACCCAACAGAGCACTGAAGCTTTCTTT.

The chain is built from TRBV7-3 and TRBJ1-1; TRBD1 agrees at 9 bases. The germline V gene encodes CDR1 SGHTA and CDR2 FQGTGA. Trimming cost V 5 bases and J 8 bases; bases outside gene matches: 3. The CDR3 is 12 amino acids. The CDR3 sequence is CASSLGQGEAFF. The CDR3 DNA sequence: TGTGCCAGCAGCCTTGGACAGGGGGAAGCTTTCTTT.

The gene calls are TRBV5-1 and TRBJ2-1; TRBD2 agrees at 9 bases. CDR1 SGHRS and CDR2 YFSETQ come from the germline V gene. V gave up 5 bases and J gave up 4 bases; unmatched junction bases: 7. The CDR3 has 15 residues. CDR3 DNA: TGCGCCAGCAGACAGCGGGGGGACGCGTACAATGAGCAGTTCTTC. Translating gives CASRQRGDAYNEQFF.

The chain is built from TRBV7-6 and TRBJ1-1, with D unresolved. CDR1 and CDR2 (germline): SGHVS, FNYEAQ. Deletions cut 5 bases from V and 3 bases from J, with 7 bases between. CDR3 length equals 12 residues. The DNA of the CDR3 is TGTGCCAGCAGCCATCTGGACACTGAAGCTTTCTTT. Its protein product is CASSHLDTEAFF.

This chain's CDR3 is CASSREVSYEQYF. CDR3 DNA: TGTGCCAGCAGCAGAGAGGTTTCTTACGAGCAGTACTTC. The chain carries TRBV4-2 and TRBJ2-7; D call uncertain. This CDR3 region has 13 residues. V lost 5 bases to trimming and J lost 4 bases, with 12 bases between them. Per germline, CDR1 LGHNA and CDR2 YNFKEQ.

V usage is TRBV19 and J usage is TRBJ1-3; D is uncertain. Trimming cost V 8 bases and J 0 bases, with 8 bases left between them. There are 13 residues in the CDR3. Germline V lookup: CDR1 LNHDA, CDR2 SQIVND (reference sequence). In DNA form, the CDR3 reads TGTGCCAGTTTGACGGGCTCTGGAAACACCATATATTTT. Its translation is CASLTGSGNTIYF.